The rows below give T cell receptor beta chains drawn from one sample of a study of blood T cell repertoires in COVID-19. The data were produced by immunoSEQ multiplex PCR, yet TCRdb's version contains in-frame clones alone and is incomplete. Of a few hundred thousand clones detected, about 87% appear once; the ten largest clones hold less than 1.5%. Source material: PBMCs or T cells enriched from blood (not recorded which). The receptors originated from a young man who had recovered from COVID-19. CDR3s include the opening cysteine and the closing phenylalanine or tryptophan. The D gene is left open where the match is weak. Clone size is stated in some rows and not others, as once, few, many or a class when expanded.

cdr3_aa: CASSASSGRADTQYF
cdr3_nt: TGTGCCAGCAGTGCCTCTAGCGGGAGAGCAGATACGCAGTATTTT
clone_size: -
j_call: TRBJ2-3
v_call: TRBV6-4
d_call: TRBD2

cdr3_aa: CASSFSGSSTDTQYF
cdr3_nt: TGTGCCAGTAGTTTTAGCGGGAGTAGCACAGATACGCAGTATTTT
clone_size: -
j_call: TRBJ2-3
v_call: TRBV19
d_call: TRBD2

cdr3_aa: CASSLDRNYGYTF
cdr3_nt: TGTGCCAGCAGTTTGGACAGGAACTATGGCTACACCTTC
clone_size: -
j_call: TRBJ1-2
v_call: TRBV27
d_call: TRBD1

cdr3_aa: CASSPRQGSMNTEAFF
cdr3_nt: TGTGCCAGCTCACCCCGCCAGGGATCCATGAACACTGAAGCTTTCTTT
clone_size: -
j_call: TRBJ1-1
v_call: TRBV18
d_call: -

cdr3_aa: CASGQGKNTEAFF
cdr3_nt: TGTGCCAGCGGGCAGGGGAAGAACACTGAAGCTTTCTTT
clone_size: -
j_call: TRBJ1-1
v_call: TRBV28
d_call: -

cdr3_aa: CASSLVFTGNTGELFF
cdr3_nt: TGTGCCAGCAGCTTAGTTTTCACAGGAAACACCGGGGAGCTGTTTTTT
clone_size: -
j_call: TRBJ2-2
v_call: TRBV11-3
d_call: -

cdr3_aa: CASSEAYRERVVHEQFF
cdr3_nt: TGTGCCAGCAGTGAAGCCTACCGGGAGCGGGTGGTTCATGAGCAGTTCTTC
clone_size: -
j_call: TRBJ2-1
v_call: TRBV2
d_call: -

cdr3_aa: CASNSNRDRISYEQYF
cdr3_nt: TGTGCCAGCAACTCAAATCGGGACAGAATATCCTACGAGCAGTACTTC
clone_size: -
j_call: TRBJ2-7
v_call: TRBV2
d_call: TRBD1

cdr3_aa: CASRLRTEFSYEQYF
cdr3_nt: TGCGCCAGCAGACTAAGGACAGAGTTTTCCTACGAGCAGTACTTC
clone_size: once
j_call: TRBJ2-7
v_call: TRBV5-1
d_call: -

cdr3_aa: CASSPWTGVRYEQYF
cdr3_nt: TGTGCCAGCAGTCCGTGGACAGGGGTAAGGTACGAGCAGTACTTC
clone_size: -
j_call: TRBJ2-7
v_call: TRBV27
d_call: TRBD1

cdr3_aa: CASSAYRGTEAFF
cdr3_nt: TGTGCCAGCTCTGCCTACAGGGGCACTGAAGCTTTCTTT
clone_size: -
j_call: TRBJ1-1
v_call: TRBV18
d_call: TRBD1

cdr3_aa: CASSPPRGGTF
cdr3_nt: TGTGCCAGCAGCCCCCCTCGGGGTGGGACCTTC
clone_size: -
j_call: TRBJ1-2
v_call: TRBV25-1
d_call: -

cdr3_aa: CASSLPRTSGFSYNEQFF
cdr3_nt: TGTGCCAGCAGTTTACCGCGGACTAGCGGGTTCTCCTACAATGAGCAGTTCTTC
clone_size: -
j_call: TRBJ2-1
v_call: TRBV28
d_call: TRBD2

cdr3_aa: CASSDRRGGLAFF
cdr3_nt: TGTGCCAGCAGTGACCGAAGAGGGGGCTTGGCTTTCTTT
clone_size: -
j_call: TRBJ1-1
v_call: TRBV6-1
d_call: TRBD1

cdr3_aa: CASRTAGAYNEKLFF
cdr3_nt: TGTGCCAGCAGAACGGCAGGGGCATATAATGAAAAACTGTTTTTT
clone_size: -
j_call: TRBJ1-4
v_call: TRBV28
d_call: -

cdr3_aa: CASSHRNRGRDTGELFF
cdr3_nt: TGTGCCAGCAGCCATCGGAACAGGGGGCGGGACACCGGGGAGCTGTTTTTT
clone_size: -
j_call: TRBJ2-2
v_call: TRBV7-9
d_call: TRBD1

cdr3_aa: CASSDGLADTDTQYF
cdr3_nt: TGTGCCAGCAGTGATGGTCTAGCGGACACAGATACGCAGTATTTT
clone_size: -
j_call: TRBJ2-3
v_call: TRBV2
d_call: TRBD2

cdr3_aa: CSVPQDMETQYF
cdr3_nt: TGCAGCGTTCCACAAGACATGGAGACCCAGTACTTC
clone_size: -
j_call: TRBJ2-5
v_call: TRBV29-1
d_call: -

cdr3_aa: CASSSLAGANVLTF
cdr3_nt: TGTGCCAGCAGCTCCCTAGCTGGGGCCAACGTCCTGACTTTC
clone_size: -
j_call: TRBJ2-6
v_call: TRBV4-2
d_call: -

cdr3_aa: CASSLEPFSGNTIYF
cdr3_nt: TGCGCCAGCAGCTTGGAGCCCTTCTCTGGAAACACCATATATTTT
clone_size: -
j_call: TRBJ1-3
v_call: TRBV5-1
d_call: -

cdr3_aa: CASSEGLAGGDNEQFF
cdr3_nt: TGTGCCAGCAGCGAGGGACTAGCGGGAGGAGACAATGAGCAGTTCTTC
clone_size: -
j_call: TRBJ2-1
v_call: TRBV9
d_call: TRBD2

cdr3_aa: CASSRTPSGSLYEQYF
cdr3_nt: TGTGCCAGCAGTAGAACACCTAGCGGGAGTTTATACGAGCAGTACTTC
clone_size: -
j_call: TRBJ2-7
v_call: TRBV2
d_call: TRBD2

cdr3_aa: CASSFSAAYEQYF
cdr3_nt: TGTGCCAGCAGTTTTTCGGCGGCCTACGAGCAGTACTTC
clone_size: once
j_call: TRBJ2-7
v_call: TRBV27
d_call: -

cdr3_aa: CASSQDGGSQPQHF
cdr3_nt: TGCGCCAGCAGCCAAGATGGGGGGAGTCAGCCCCAGCATTTT
clone_size: -
j_call: TRBJ1-5
v_call: TRBV4-1
d_call: -

cdr3_aa: CASSFQGGDTEAFF
cdr3_nt: TGTGCCAGCAGTTTTCAGGGTGGTGACACTGAAGCTTTCTTT
clone_size: -
j_call: TRBJ1-1
v_call: TRBV6-5
d_call: -

cdr3_aa: CAWSTGGAGPYGYTF
cdr3_nt: TGTGCCTGGAGTACGGGGGGCGCGGGTCCCTATGGCTACACCTTC
clone_size: -
j_call: TRBJ1-2
v_call: TRBV30
d_call: -

cdr3_aa: CAISEPKVWDSETYEQYF
cdr3_nt: TGTGCCATCAGTGAGCCGAAGGTTTGGGACAGCGAAACCTACGAGCAGTACTTC
clone_size: -
j_call: TRBJ2-7
v_call: TRBV10-3
d_call: TRBD1

cdr3_aa: CASSLRRLAGAQTNTGELFF
cdr3_nt: TGTGCCAGCAGCCTACGGAGGCTAGCGGGAGCCCAAACGAACACCGGGGAGCTGTTTTTT
clone_size: -
j_call: TRBJ2-2
v_call: TRBV7-8
d_call: TRBD2

cdr3_aa: CASSLWGLAGGGELFF
cdr3_nt: TGTGCCAGCAGCTTATGGGGACTAGCGGGCGGCGGGGAGCTGTTTTTT
clone_size: -
j_call: TRBJ2-2
v_call: TRBV11-2
d_call: TRBD2

cdr3_aa: CASSQERAPSSYNSPLHF
cdr3_nt: TGTGCCAGCAGCCAAGAGCGGGCTCCGAGCTCCTATAATTCACCCCTCCACTTT
clone_size: once
j_call: TRBJ1-6
v_call: TRBV3-1/TRBV3-2
d_call: -

cdr3_aa: CWWESTDTQYF
cdr3_nt: TGTTGGTGGGAGAGCACAGATACGCAGTATTTT
clone_size: -
j_call: TRBJ2-3
v_call: TRBV11-3
d_call: -

cdr3_aa: CASSQGGDFQVEQYF
cdr3_nt: TGCGCCAGCAGCCAAGGGGGGGATTTTCAGGTCGAGCAGTACTTC
clone_size: -
j_call: TRBJ2-7
v_call: TRBV4-1
d_call: -

cdr3_aa: CASSTRDSNNSPLHF
cdr3_nt: TGTGCCAGCAGCACCCGGGACAGCAATAATTCACCCCTCCACTTT
clone_size: -
j_call: TRBJ1-6
v_call: TRBV7-6
d_call: TRBD1

cdr3_aa: CATRGAPNTGELFF
cdr3_nt: TGTGCCACCCGTGGGGCCCCGAACACCGGGGAGCTGTTTTTT
clone_size: -
j_call: TRBJ2-2
v_call: TRBV24-1
d_call: -

cdr3_aa: CASSQDPGQASSGNTIYF
cdr3_nt: TGTGCCAGCAGCCAAGACCCCGGACAGGCGAGCTCTGGAAACACCATATATTTT
clone_size: -
j_call: TRBJ1-3
v_call: TRBV3-1/TRBV3-2
d_call: TRBD1

cdr3_aa: CASSGGPTYGYTF
cdr3_nt: TGTGCCAGTAGCGGGGGACCGACCTATGGCTACACCTTC
clone_size: -
j_call: TRBJ1-2
v_call: TRBV19
d_call: -

cdr3_aa: CASSKYDRANSPLHF
cdr3_nt: TGTGCCAGCAGCAAGTACGACAGGGCTAATTCACCCCTCCACTTT
clone_size: once
j_call: TRBJ1-6
v_call: TRBV7-9
d_call: TRBD1